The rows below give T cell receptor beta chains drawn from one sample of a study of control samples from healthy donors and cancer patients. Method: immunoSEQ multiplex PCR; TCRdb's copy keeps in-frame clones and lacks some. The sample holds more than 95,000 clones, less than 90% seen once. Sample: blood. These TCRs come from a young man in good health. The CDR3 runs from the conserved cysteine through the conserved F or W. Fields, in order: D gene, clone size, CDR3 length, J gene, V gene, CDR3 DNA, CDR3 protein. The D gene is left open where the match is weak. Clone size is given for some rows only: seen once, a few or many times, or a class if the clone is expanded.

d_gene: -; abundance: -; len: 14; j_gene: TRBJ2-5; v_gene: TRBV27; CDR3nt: TGTGCCAGCAGTTTATTGGGCTTTGGGGAGACCCAGTACTTC; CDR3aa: CASSLLGFGETQYF
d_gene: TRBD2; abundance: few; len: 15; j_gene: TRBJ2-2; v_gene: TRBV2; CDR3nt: TGTGCCAGCAGTGGACTAGCGGCGAACACCGGGGAGCTGTTTTTT; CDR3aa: CASSGLAANTGELFF
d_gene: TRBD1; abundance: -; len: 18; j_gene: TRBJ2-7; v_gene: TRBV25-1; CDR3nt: TGTGCCAGCAGTGACTCTACAGGGGGTTCGTTCAGTCTTTACGAGCAGTACTTC; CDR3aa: CASSDSTGGSFSLYEQYF
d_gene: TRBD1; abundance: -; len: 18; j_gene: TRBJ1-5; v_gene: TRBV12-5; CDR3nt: TGTGCTAGTGGTTTGGTACGTTTAGGGGGCGCAAGCAATCAGCCCCAGCATTTT; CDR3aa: CASGLVRLGGASNQPQHF
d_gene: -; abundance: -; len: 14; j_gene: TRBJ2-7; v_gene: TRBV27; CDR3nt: TGTGCCAGCAGTGCGACAGCCCCTACCTACGAGCAGTACTTC; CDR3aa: CASSATAPTYEQYF
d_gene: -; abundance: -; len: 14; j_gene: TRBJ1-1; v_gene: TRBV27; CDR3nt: TGTGCCAGCAGGGCTCCAATTAAGGGGAAAGGAGCTTTCTTT; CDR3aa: CASRAPIKGKGAFF
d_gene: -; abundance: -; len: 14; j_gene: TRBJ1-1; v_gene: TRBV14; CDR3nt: TGTGCCAGCAGCCAAGAGACCTTGAACACTGAAGCTTTCTTT; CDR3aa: CASSQETLNTEAFF
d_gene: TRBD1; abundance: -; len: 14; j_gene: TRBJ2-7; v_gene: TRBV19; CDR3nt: TGTGCCAGTAGTATAGTCGGGACAGGGACCGAGCAGTACTTC; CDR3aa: CASSIVGTGTEQYF
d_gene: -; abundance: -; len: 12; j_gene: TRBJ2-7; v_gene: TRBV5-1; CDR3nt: TGCGTCAGCAGCTTGGTTGACTACGAGCAGTACTTC; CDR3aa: CVSSLVDYEQYF
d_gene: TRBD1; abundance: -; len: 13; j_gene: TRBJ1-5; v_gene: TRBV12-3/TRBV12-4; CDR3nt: TGTGCCGTCAGCAGGGGGAGCAATCAGCCCCAGCATTTT; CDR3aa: CAVSRGSNQPQHF
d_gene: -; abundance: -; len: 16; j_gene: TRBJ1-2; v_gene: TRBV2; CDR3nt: TGTGCCAGCAGTGAAGGAGGGGGGGACGGTAACTATGGCTACACCTTC; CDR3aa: CASSEGGGDGNYGYTF
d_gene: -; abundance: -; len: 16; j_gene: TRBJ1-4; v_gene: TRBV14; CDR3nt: TGTGCCAGCAGCCAAGAAGGACCCACACCCAGCGGAAAACTGTTTTTT; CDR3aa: CASSQEGPTPSGKLFF
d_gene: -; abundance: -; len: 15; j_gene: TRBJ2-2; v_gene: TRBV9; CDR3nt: TGTGCCAGCAGCGTGAGGATGGAGGGGACCGGGGAGCTGTTTTTT; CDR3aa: CASSVRMEGTGELFF
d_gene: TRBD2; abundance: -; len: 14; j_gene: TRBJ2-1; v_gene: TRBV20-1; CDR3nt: TGCAGTGCTCGTGCTAGCGGGAGAATCAATGAGCAGTTCTTC; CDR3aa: CSARASGRINEQFF
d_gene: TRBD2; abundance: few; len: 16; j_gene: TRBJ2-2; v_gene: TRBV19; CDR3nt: TGTGCCAGTAGGCGAGCCGGGACTAGCGGCACCGGGGAGCTGTTTTTT; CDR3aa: CASRRAGTSGTGELFF
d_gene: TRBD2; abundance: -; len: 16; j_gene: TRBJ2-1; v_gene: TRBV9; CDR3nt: TGTGCCAGCAGCGGGACCGGGACTAGCTCCTACAATGAGCAGTTCTTC; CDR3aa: CASSGTGTSSYNEQFF
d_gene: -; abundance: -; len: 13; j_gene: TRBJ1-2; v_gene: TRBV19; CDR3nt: TGTGCCAGCCGGGACACTGCAGTGGGGGGCTACACCTTC; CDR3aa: CASRDTAVGGYTF
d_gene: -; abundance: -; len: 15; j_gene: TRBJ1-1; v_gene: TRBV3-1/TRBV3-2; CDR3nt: TGTGCCAGCAGCCGGGGACACGGGGAGAACACTGAAGCTTTCTTT; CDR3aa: CASSRGHGENTEAFF
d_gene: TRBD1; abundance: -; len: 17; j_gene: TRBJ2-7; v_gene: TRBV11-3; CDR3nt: TGTGCCAGCAGCTTAGGGACCGGGACAGGGGGCCTCTCGGAGCAGTACTTC; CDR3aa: CASSLGTGTGGLSEQYF
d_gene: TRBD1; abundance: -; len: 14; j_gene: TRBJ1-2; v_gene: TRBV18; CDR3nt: TGTGCCAGCTCACCCGGCGGACAGGGGGCTGGCTACACCTTC; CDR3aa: CASSPGGQGAGYTF
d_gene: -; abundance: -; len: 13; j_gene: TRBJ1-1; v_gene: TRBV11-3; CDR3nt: TGTGCCAGCAGCCCGGACGGGTCCACTGAAGCTTTCTTT; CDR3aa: CASSPDGSTEAFF
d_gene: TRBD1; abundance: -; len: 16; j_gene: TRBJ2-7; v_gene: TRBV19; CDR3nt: TGTGCCAGTAGTATCGGACAGGGGATCAGGGAGTACGAGCAGTACTTC; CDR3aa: CASSIGQGIREYEQYF
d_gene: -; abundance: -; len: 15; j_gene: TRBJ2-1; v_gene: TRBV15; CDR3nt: TGTGCCACCAGGCAGACGGGGCTAGAGAACAATGAGCAGTTCTTC; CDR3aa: CATRQTGLENNEQFF
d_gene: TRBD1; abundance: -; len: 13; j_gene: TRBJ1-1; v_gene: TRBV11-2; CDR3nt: TGTGCCAGCAGCTGGAGGGGGCTCGGTGACGCTTTCTTT; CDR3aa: CASSWRGLGDAFF
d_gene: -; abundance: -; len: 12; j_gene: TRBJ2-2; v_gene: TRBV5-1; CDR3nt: TGCGCCAGCAGCGGAGGGACCGGGGAGCTGTTTTTT; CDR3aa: CASSGGTGELFF
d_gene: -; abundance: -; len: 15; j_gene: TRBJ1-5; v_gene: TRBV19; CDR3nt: TGTGCCAGTAGTACGCCGGGACGGAACAATCAGCCCCAGCATTTT; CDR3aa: CASSTPGRNNQPQHF
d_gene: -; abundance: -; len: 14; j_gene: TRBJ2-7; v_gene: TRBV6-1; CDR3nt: TGTGCCAGCAGTGAAAAGGGCAGGGCCTACGAGCAGTACTTC; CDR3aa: CASSEKGRAYEQYF
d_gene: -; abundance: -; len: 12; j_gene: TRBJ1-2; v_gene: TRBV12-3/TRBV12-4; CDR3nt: TGTGCCAGCAGTTTAACGGGGTATGGCTACACCTTC; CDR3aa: CASSLTGYGYTF
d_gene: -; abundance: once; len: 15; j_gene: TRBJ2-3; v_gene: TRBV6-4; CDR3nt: TGTGCCAGCAGTGGAGTACCCGGAACCACAGATACGCAGTATTTT; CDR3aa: CASSGVPGTTDTQYF
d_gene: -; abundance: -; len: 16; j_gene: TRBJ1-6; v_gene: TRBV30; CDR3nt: TGTGCCTGGACTCCTAGCGGGCAGGGGAGTAATTCACCCCTCCACTTT; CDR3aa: CAWTPSGQGSNSPLHF
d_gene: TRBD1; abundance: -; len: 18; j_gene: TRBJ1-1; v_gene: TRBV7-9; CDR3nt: TGTGCCAGCAGCCCGACAGGACAGGGGCGGTCCGTGAACACTGAAGCTTTCTTT; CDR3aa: CASSPTGQGRSVNTEAFF